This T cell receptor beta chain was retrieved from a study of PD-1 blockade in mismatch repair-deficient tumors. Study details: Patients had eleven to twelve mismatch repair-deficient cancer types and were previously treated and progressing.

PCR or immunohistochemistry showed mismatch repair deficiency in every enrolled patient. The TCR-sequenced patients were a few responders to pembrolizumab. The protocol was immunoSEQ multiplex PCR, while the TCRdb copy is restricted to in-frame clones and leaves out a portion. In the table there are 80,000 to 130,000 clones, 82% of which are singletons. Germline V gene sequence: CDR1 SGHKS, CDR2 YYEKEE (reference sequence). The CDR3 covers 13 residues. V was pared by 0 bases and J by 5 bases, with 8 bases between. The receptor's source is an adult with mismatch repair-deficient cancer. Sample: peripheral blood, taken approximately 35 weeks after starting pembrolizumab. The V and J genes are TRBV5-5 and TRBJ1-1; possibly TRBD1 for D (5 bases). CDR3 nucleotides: TGTGCCAGCAGCTTGGGGGGGTCTACTGAAGCTTTCTTT. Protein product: CASSLGGSTEAFF.